The 23 T cell receptor beta chains listed next were all sequenced from one sample in a study of T cells in localized non-small cell lung cancer. Data came from immunoSEQ multiplex PCR; TCRdb stores just in-frame clones and leaves some out. This sample has about 20,000 clones; around 90% occur once, and the top ten carry about 7%. Sequenced material: peripheral blood, taken before any cancer treatment. Receptor source: a male donor aged 60 or over with stage I squamous cell lung carcinoma.

This sequence joins TRBV7-3 and TRBJ1-1; TRBD1 aligns across 7 bases. The germline V gene has CDR1 SGHTA and CDR2 FQGTGA. V was pared by 4 bases and J by 4 bases, with 3 bases of the junction left unmatched. The CDR3 runs 13 residues. CDR3 region: CASSYQGGTEAFF. The CDR3 DNA follows: TGTGCCAGCAGCTACCAGGGGGGCACTGAAGCTTTCTTT.

The chain links TRBV30 to TRBJ1-5; TRBD1 might be the D (6 bases). V lost 0 bases, J lost 1 base, and 10 bases lay in between. The CDR3 totals 15 residues. The V gene's germline CDR1 is GTSNPN and CDR2 SVGIG (reference sequence). The CDR3 nucleotides are TGTGCCTGGAGTGTGGGACACAGCAGCAATCAGCCCCAGCATTTT. Translating it yields CAWSVGHSSNQPQHF.

The rearrangement joins TRBV7-9 to TRBJ2-3; 13 bases match TRBD2. Trimming removed 5 bases from V and 2 bases from J; junction bases left unmatched: 7. Looked up from germline, CDR1 is SEHNR and CDR2 is FQNEAQ (reference sequence). The CDR3 extends over 17 amino acids. CDR3 region: CASSPTSGGRFTDTQYF. As DNA, the CDR3 is TGTGCCAGCAGCCCGACTAGCGGGGGGCGTTTCACAGATACGCAGTATTTT.

This rearrangement joins TRBV9 to TRBJ1-1; no clear D gene. There are 15 residues in the CDR3. Per germline, CDR1 SGDLS and CDR2 YYNGEE. The V and J ends lost 0 bases and 0 bases respectively, with 9 bases between them. CDR3 protein: CASSVGHVMNTEAFF. CDR3 DNA sequence: TGTGCCAGCAGCGTAGGGCACGTCATGAACACTGAAGCTTTCTTT.

The rearrangement links TRBV6-6 to TRBJ1-1; D possibly corresponds to TRBD1 (5 bases). Trimming took 5 bases from V and 1 from J, leaving 17 bases between them. Germline V CDR1 and CDR2: MNHNY, SVGAGI (reference sequence). The length of the CDR3 is 16 residues. The chain's CDR3 is CASSNPPGGRNTEAFF. DNA of the CDR3: TGTGCCAGCAGTAACCCGCCTGGGGGGAGGAACACTGAAGCTTTCTTT.

In its sample, this clone was seen once. J is TRBJ2-3 and V is TRBV5-1; tentative D call: TRBD1 (5 bases). This CDR3 contains 16 residues. V was shortened by 0 bases and J by 6 bases, with 17 bases between the two germline ends. The germline gives CDR1 SGHRS, CDR2 YFSETQ. CDR3 sequence (DNA): TGCGCCAGCAGCTTGGCCGATAGGGTTGGGGCCGATACGCAGTATTTT. It is translated as CASSLADRVGADTQYF.

The rearrangement links TRBV2 to TRBJ1-2; TRBD1 might be the D (6 bases). Germline assignment: CDR1 SNHLY and CDR2 FYNNEI. Trimming stripped 4 bases from V and 2 bases from J, with 11 bases between. The CDR3 has 14 amino acids. The CDR3 DNA is TGTGCCAGCAGTGGAGAGGGGGAGAACTATGGCTACACCTTC. Translation: CASSGEGENYGYTF. Looking up the rest from reference TRBV2 and TRBJ1-2 gives the full variable domain: EPEVTQTPSHQVTQMGQEVILRCVPISNHLYFYWYRQILGQKVEFLVSFYNNEISEKSEIFDDQFSVERPDGSNFTLKIRSTKLEDSAMYFCASSGEGENYGYTFGSGTRLTVV.

This clone is a singleton in its sample. V gene TRBV19 combines with J gene TRBJ2-2; maybe TRBD2 (7 bases). Germline CDR1 LNHDA, CDR2 SQIVND (reference sequence). V was pared by 5 bases and J by 7 bases, with 26 bases between. The CDR3 loop spans 18 amino acids. The DNA for the CDR3 is TGTGCCAGTAGTTCGGGGGACTATGGGAACAGGGCCCACGGGGAGCTGTTTTTT. As protein: CASSSGDYGNRAHGELFF.

The V gene is TRBV6-5, the J gene TRBJ1-5, with 11 bases fitting TRBD1. The CDR3 consists of 14 residues. CDR1 MNHEY and CDR2 SVGAGI come from the germline V gene. With V trimmed by 4 bases and J by 5 bases, 1 base remained unmatched. CDR3 DNA: TGTGCCAGCAGTTCGGGACAGGGGGATCAGCCCCAGCATTTT. Protein sequence: CASSSGQGDQPQHF.

V usage is TRBV2 and J usage is TRBJ1-1; 8 nucleotides align to TRBD1. This CDR3 comprises 12 residues. Trimming cost V 3 bases and J 11 bases; bases outside gene matches: 5. Germline V gives CDR1 SNHLY, CDR2 FYNNEI. The CDR3 DNA is TGTGCCAGCAGTGAGACGGGACAGGTGGCTTTCTTT. Protein: CASSETGQVAFF.

This chain connects TRBV19 to TRBJ2-1; 7 nucleotides match TRBD1. CDR3 length: 13 amino acids. Germline-derived CDR1 and CDR2 are LNHDA and SQIVND (reference sequence). J lost 7 bases, V lost 6 bases, and 6 bases had no gene match. This chain's CDR3 is CASSRTGWNEQFF. The CDR3 DNA reads TGTGCCAGTAGCCGGACAGGATGGAATGAGCAGTTCTTC.

The chain recombines TRBV5-4 with TRBJ1-1, with D unresolved. Trimming removed 4 bases from V and 0 bases from J, with 7 bases in between. The length of the CDR3 is 13 residues. The germline CDR1 and CDR2 sequences are SGHNT and YYREEE (reference sequence). CDR3 nucleotide sequence: TGTGCCAGCAGCCTAGGCTTGAACACTGAAGCTTTCTTT. Protein product: CASSLGLNTEAFF. Full variable domain (outside the CDR3, taken from reference TRBV5-4 and TRBJ1-1): ETGVTQSPTHLIKTRGQQVTLRCSSQSGHNTVSWYQQALGQGPQFIFQYYREEENGRGNFPPRFSGLQFPNYSSELNVNALELDDSALYLCASSLGLNTEAFFGQGTRLTVV.

The chain carries TRBV6-1 and TRBJ2-7, with D perhaps being TRBD1 or TRBD2 (5 bases each). V dropped 7 bases and J dropped 3 bases, with 7 bases sitting between them. Germline-derived CDR1 and CDR2 are MNHNS and SASEGT. The CDR3 covers 11 residues. CDR3 in DNA: TGTGCCAGCAAGGGGAGCTACGAGCAGTACTTC. Protein product: CASKGSYEQYF.

V usage is TRBV19 and J usage is TRBJ1-2; 9 positions agree with TRBD1. Germline CDR1 reads LNHDA; CDR2 reads SQIVND (reference sequence). The trim removed 5 bases at V and 6 bases at J, leaving 13 bases unmatched. The CDR3 runs to 16 residues. CDR3 sequence: CASSGTGTGMSNGYTF. CDR3 nucleotide sequence: TGTGCCAGTAGTGGGACCGGGACAGGGATGAGTAATGGCTACACCTTC.

The rearrangement uses TRBV5-1 and TRBJ2-1; D not certain. CDR1 and CDR2 (germline): SGHRS, YFSETQ. V was pared by 3 bases and J by 8 bases, with 9 bases between. The CDR3 is made up of 12 amino acids. CDR3 in amino acids: CASSWGRDEQFF. The CDR3 DNA reads as TGCGCCAGCAGCTGGGGTAGGGATGAGCAGTTCTTC.

The CDR3 DNA is TGTGCTAGTGGGGCGGAGGGCCCTAATTCACCCCTCCACTTT. Translated: CASGAEGPNSPLHF. The chain is built from TRBV12-5 and TRBJ1-6; D not resolved. Germline V gives CDR1 LGHNT, CDR2 FRNRAP. Trimming shortened V by 6 bases and J by 6 bases, and 12 bases separated the two germline ends. This CDR3 region has 14 residues. The entire variable domain, with the rest obtained from reference TRBV12-5 and TRBJ1-6, is as follows: DARVTQTPRHKVTEMGQEVTMRCQPILGHNTVFWYRQTMMQGLELLAYFRNRAPLDDSGMPKDRFSAEMPDATLATLKIQPSEPRDSAVYFCASGAEGPNSPLHFGNGTRLTVT.

This chain connects TRBV2 to TRBJ1-5; 7 nucleotides line up with TRBD1. V gave up 6 bases and J gave up 0 bases; unmatched junction bases: 14. This CDR3 region has 18 residues. Germline CDR1 and CDR2: SNHLY and FYNNEI. In nucleotides, the CDR3 is TGTGCCAGCAGGAGGGACAGCGTTTTTTCCTATAGCAATCAGCCCCAGCATTTT. It yields the protein CASRRDSVFSYSNQPQHF.

The chain has TRBV9 and TRBJ1-6; a weak D match, TRBD1 (5 bases). V lost 2 bases, J lost 10 bases, and 16 bases lay in between. The CDR3 runs to 15 residues. CDR1 is SGDLS and CDR2 is YYNGEE in the germline V gene. CDR3 amino acids: CASSVDSGLGSPLHF. DNA for the CDR3: TGTGCCAGCAGCGTGGATTCAGGGTTGGGGTCACCCCTCCACTTT.

The chain uses TRBV25-1 and TRBJ1-4, with 7 bases aligning to TRBD1. V lost 3 bases and J lost 8; bases outside the gene matches: 6. Germline V gene sequence: CDR1 MGHDK, CDR2 SYGVNS. This CDR3 comprises 14 residues. CDR3 nucleotide sequence: TGTGCCAGCAGTGACAGGGGGAAAGGCGAAAAACTGTTTTTT. Its protein is CASSDRGKGEKLFF. The whole variable domain, remainder taken from reference TRBV25-1 and TRBJ1-4, is EADIYQTPRYLVIGTGKKITLECSQTMGHDKMYWYQQDPGMELHLIHYSYGVNSTEKGDLSSESTVSRIRTEHFPLTLESARPSHTSQYLCASSDRGKGEKLFFGSGTQLSVL.

The rearrangement uses TRBV7-9 and TRBJ1-1, with 7 bases identical to TRBD1. This CDR3 is built from 12 residues. The germline gives CDR1 SEHNR, CDR2 FQNEAQ (reference sequence). V was clipped by 1 base and J by 8 bases; unmatched bases: 1. The CDR3 region has the DNA TGTGCCAGCAGCTTAGGGGACAGAGAAGCTTTCTTT. It is translated as CASSLGDREAFF.

This chain links TRBV11-3 with TRBJ2-1; 7 nucleotides align to TRBD1. V lost 5 bases, J lost 8 bases, and 12 bases stayed unmatched. The CDR3 consists of 15 residues. Germline CDR1 SGHNT, CDR2 YENEEA. The CDR3 coding sequence is TGTGCCAGCAGCATCTCCGGGACAGTACCCTATGAGCAGTTCTTC. It yields the protein CASSISGTVPYEQFF. Complete variable domain (other parts from reference TRBV11-3 and TRBJ2-1): EAGVVQSPRYKIIEKKQPVAFWCNPISGHNTLYWYLQNLGQGPELLIRYENEEAVDDSQLPKDRFSAERLKGVDSTLKIQPAELGDSAVYLCASSISGTVPYEQFFGPGTRLTVL.

The rearrangement joins TRBV7-2 to TRBJ1-3, with D unclear. The germline V gene encodes CDR1 SGHTA and CDR2 FQGNSA. The V end lost 0 bases, the J end lost 0 bases, and 9 bases lay between the germline ends. The CDR3 consists of 16 residues. CDR3 in amino acids: CASSLASQISGNTIYF. CDR3 sequence (DNA): TGTGCCAGCAGCTTAGCTTCCCAGATCTCTGGAAACACCATATATTTT.

The chain carries TRBV2 and TRBJ2-5, with no clear D. The V gene's germline CDR1 is SNHLY and CDR2 FYNNEI. V gave up 1 base and J gave up 11 bases, with 14 bases separating them. The CDR3 length is 13 residues. The CDR3 loop is CASSEENTLEQYF. For the CDR3, the DNA is TGTGCCAGCAGTGAAGAGAACACCCTGGAGCAGTACTTC.